Following are 4 T cell receptor beta chains from one sample sequenced in a study of response to subunit inactivated influenza vaccine. Each CDR3 protein gets one entry after TCRdb re-called the RT-PCR reads with MiXCR. The table records just over 300,000 distinct CDR3 sequences, about 20% of them present only once. The material was PBMCs from blood, obtained around 22 months after vaccination. The receptor source for this set is a man aged 45-69 years who received an inactivated influenza vaccine.

The J gene is TRBJ2-7, the V gene TRBV4-2; D gene unclear. With 0 bases removed from V and 3 bases from J, the gap between germline ends came to 12 bases. The CDR3 is made up of 15 amino acids. The germline CDR1 and CDR2 sequences are LGHNA and YNFKEQ. The CDR3 coding sequence is TGTGCCAGCAGCCAAGACTACTCTTGGCACTACGAGCAGTACTTC. Translated, it gives CASSQDYSWHYEQYF.

This rearrangement joins TRBV7-3 to TRBJ2-5; a possible D gene is TRBD1 (5 bases). This CDR3 has 15 amino acids. Germline lookup yields CDR1 SGHTA and CDR2 FQGTGA. Trimming shortened V by 5 bases and J by 7 bases, and 20 bases separated the two germline ends. CDR3 sequence: CASSPQGSRHSTQYF. The DNA for the CDR3 is TGTGCCAGCAGCCCCCAGGGCTCACGCCACTCGACCCAGTACTTC. The whole variable domain, filled in from reference TRBV7-3 and TRBJ2-5, reads GAGVSQTPSNKVTEKGKYVELRCDPISGHTALYWYRQSLGQGPEFLIYFQGTGAADDSGLPNDRFFAVRPEGSVSTLKIQRTERGDSAVYLCASSPQGSRHSTQYFGPGTRLLVL.

The chain joins TRBV6-1 to TRBJ1-1; perhaps TRBD1 as D (6 bases). The CDR3 consists of 13 residues. The V gene lost 6 bases and the J gene lost 4 bases, with 12 bases spanning the gap. Germline V lookup: CDR1 MNHNS, CDR2 SASEGT. CDR3 bases: TGTGCCAGCAGGGACTACAGGGTCACTGAAGCTTTCTTT. Protein sequence: CASRDYRVTEAFF.

This clonotype was seen only once. This chain joins TRBV19 and TRBJ2-4; unclear D gene. Trimming removed 6 bases at V and 0 bases at J, with 18 bases between. The CDR3 consists of 17 residues. Per the germline V gene, CDR1 is LNHDA and CDR2 is SQIVND (reference sequence). CDR3 amino acids: CASSSHPASLAKNIQYF. The CDR3 DNA reads as TGTGCCAGTAGCTCTCACCCAGCCTCGCTAGCCAAAAACATTCAGTACTTC.